Below, 18 T cell receptor beta chains from the same sample are listed, as sequenced in a study of long-term antiretroviral therapy in people with HIV. The immunoSEQ assay was v3.0, run at survey level. Assay used: immunoSEQ multiplex PCR; TCRdb lists only in-frame clones, some missing. The sample includes 21,000 or so clones, more than 70% of them seen just once. The material was unsorted PBMCs, obtained 2.3 years after starting antiretroviral therapy. These receptors came from a man in his 60s with HIV.

V is TRBV27 and J is TRBJ2-6; D is unclear. CDR3 size: 17 residues. Looked up from germline, CDR1 is MNHEY and CDR2 is SMNVEV (reference sequence). Trimming stripped 1 base from V and 1 base from J, with 11 bases between. CDR3 bases: TGTGCCAGCAGTTTATATCCCCCCATGTCTGGGGCCAACGTCCTGACTTTC. Its translation: CASSLYPPMSGANVLTF.

This sequence joins TRBV9 and TRBJ2-1; D is perhaps TRBD2 (6 bases). The CDR3 has 15 amino acids. Germline V gene sequence: CDR1 SGDLS, CDR2 YYNGEE. V was shortened by 4 bases and J by 0 bases, with 11 bases between the two germline ends. The CDR3 bases are TGTGCCAGCAGCCGGGGGTCCGCCTCCTACAATGAGCAGTTCTTC. This codes for CASSRGSASYNEQFF.

The V gene is TRBV5-5, the J gene TRBJ2-7, with D possibly being TRBD2 (7 bases). The germline V and J ends were trimmed by 7 bases and 1 base, with 27 bases remaining between them. Germline V gives CDR1 SGHKS, CDR2 YYEKEE (reference sequence). The CDR3 totals 18 residues. CDR3 protein: CASSQTPAPGEGSYEQYF. The CDR3 DNA is TGTGCCAGCTCCCAAACGCCGGCTCCAGGGGAGGGGTCCTACGAGCAGTACTTC. The variable domain in full, completed from reference TRBV5-5 and TRBJ2-7, reads DAGVTQSPTHLIKTRGQQVTLRCSPISGHKSVSWYQQVLGQGPQFIFQYYEKEERGRGNFPDRFSARQFPNYSSELNVNALLLGDSALYLCASSQTPAPGEGSYEQYFGPGTRLTVT.

The rearrangement joins TRBV29-1 to TRBJ2-7, with 7 nucleotides matching TRBD2. V shed 5 bases and J 0 bases; nucleotides not matched to a gene: 4. Germline V gives CDR1 SQVTM, CDR2 ANQGSEA. This CDR3 contains 13 residues. The CDR3 spells CSVKLASSYEQYF. In DNA form, the CDR3 reads TGCAGCGTTAAACTAGCGAGCTCCTACGAGCAGTACTTC.

The chain has TRBV30 and TRBJ2-1; 7 nucleotides line up with TRBD2. Germline V gives CDR1 GTSNPN, CDR2 SVGIG (reference sequence). Trimming cost V 4 bases and J 4 bases; bases outside gene matches: 10. This CDR3 has 15 amino acids. The CDR3 nucleotides read TGTGCCTGGAAGCGAACCGGGACTACTTACAATGAGCAGTTCTTC. It specifies CAWKRTGTTYNEQFF.

Concerning this clone itself: The junction differs from germline at one of its ends, possibly a read error. The rearrangement joins TRBV7-7 to TRBJ2-5; 10 nucleotides line up with TRBD2. The CDR3 has 14 amino acids. Germline CDR1 is SSHAT and CDR2 is FNYEAQ (reference sequence). DNA of the CDR3: TGTGCTAGCAGCTTAGCGGGGGGCCAAGAGACCCAGTACTTC. This encodes CASSLAGGQETQYF.

The sample holds one count of this clone. This rearrangement joins TRBV14 to TRBJ2-1; D perhaps matches TRBD2 (5 bases). The V end lost 5 bases, the J end lost 6 bases, and 11 bases lay between the germline ends. The CDR3 extends over 13 amino acids. Germline V CDR1 and CDR2: SGHDN, FVKESK. In DNA, the CDR3 is TGTGCCAGCAGCTGGGTAGCGAGCAATGAGCAGTTCTTC. Amino acid sequence: CASSWVASNEQFF.

The chain joins TRBV9 to TRBJ2-2; D possibly corresponds to TRBD2 (5 bases). The CDR3 extends over 19 amino acids. Germline CDR1 SGDLS, CDR2 YYNGEE. The V end was cut by 0 bases, the J end by 1 base, with 19 bases between. The CDR3 reads CASSVAPYAGEKNTGELFF. The CDR3 DNA reads as TGTGCCAGCAGCGTAGCCCCGTATGCCGGGGAAAAGAACACCGGGGAGCTGTTTTTT.

This clone was seen a handful of times. The V gene is TRBV7-3, the J gene TRBJ2-7; D not certain. The CDR3 is 12 amino acids. V was trimmed by 5 bases and J by 5 bases, leaving 10 bases between them. Per the germline V gene, CDR1 is SGHTA and CDR2 is FQGTGA. CDR3: CASSPHPDEQYF. CDR3 nucleotides: TGTGCCAGCAGCCCCCACCCCGACGAGCAGTACTTC. The full variable domain, its missing parts supplied by reference TRBV7-3 and TRBJ2-7, is GAGVSQTPSNKVTEKGKYVELRCDPISGHTALYWYRQSLGQGPEFLIYFQGTGAADDSGLPNDRFFAVRPEGSVSTLKIQRTERGDSAVYLCASSPHPDEQYFGPGTRLTVT.

The V and J genes are TRBV5-1 and TRBJ1-1; 7 bases align to TRBD1. Trimming at V came to 0 bases and at J to 1 base, leaving 0 bases not matched to a gene. Germline loops: CDR1 SGHRS, CDR2 YFSETQ. This CDR3 contains 14 residues. The CDR3 loop is CASSLGDRNTEAFF. CDR3 DNA sequence: TGCGCCAGCAGCTTGGGGGACAGGAACACTGAAGCTTTCTTT.

The chain is built from TRBV10-2 and TRBJ2-5; 8 nucleotides line up with TRBD2. The CDR3 runs to 13 residues. V trimming: 8 bases; J trimming: 1 base; junction bases outside the gene matches: 3. Germline CDR1 reads WSHSY; CDR2 reads SAAADI. CDR3 in DNA: TGCGCCAGCGGAACTAGCGGCCAAGAGACCCAGTACTTC. This encodes CASGTSGQETQYF.

The chain links TRBV6-5 to TRBJ1-2; TRBD1 agrees at 8 bases. The CDR3 spans 13 residues. Germline-derived CDR1 and CDR2 are MNHEY and SVGAGI. Trimming took 5 bases from V and 8 from J; bases not matched to a gene: 7. CDR3 sequence (DNA): TGTGCCAGCAGTATGGACAGGGCCTACGGCTACACCTTC. Amino acids: CASSMDRAYGYTF.

The CDR3 DNA reads TGTGCCAGCAGTTACGCGGTGGGGCCGACCGCGATCTCGCAGTATTTT. This codes for CASSYAVGPTAISQYF. The J gene is TRBJ2-3, the V gene TRBV27; D might be TRBD1 (5 bases). Trimming removed 4 bases from V and 10 bases from J, with 24 bases in between. From germline, CDR1 is MNHEY and CDR2 SMNVEV (reference sequence). CDR3 length: 16 amino acids.

The table lists this clone with a few counts. The V call is TRBV2, the J call TRBJ2-7, with D perhaps given as TRBD1 or TRBD2 (5 bases each). Germline V gives CDR1 SNHLY, CDR2 FYNNEI. V was shortened by 6 bases and J by 3 bases, with 18 bases between the two germline ends. The CDR3 has 15 residues. CDR3 amino acids: CASSPPGADGYEQYF. CDR3 DNA sequence: TGTGCCAGCAGCCCCCCCGGGGCGGACGGCTACGAGCAGTACTTC.

V and J are TRBV5-6 and TRBJ1-3; D gene ambiguous. V lost 0 bases and J lost 0, with 4 bases in between. Per germline, CDR1 SGHDT and CDR2 YYEEEE. The CDR3 sequence is 14 residues long. The DNA for the CDR3 is TGTGCCAGCAGCTTGGACAGCTCTGGAAACACCATATATTTT. This codes for CASSLDSSGNTIYF.

V gene TRBV19 combines with J gene TRBJ2-2; D perhaps matches TRBD1 (5 bases). Germline assignment: CDR1 LNHDA and CDR2 SQIVND (reference sequence). The CDR3 is made up of 12 amino acids. With 9 bases removed from V and 8 bases from J, the gap between germline ends came to 13 bases. CDR3 nucleotide sequence: TGTGCCAGCGGTCAGGGTTCTGGGGAGCTGTTTTTT. Translation: CASGQGSGELFF.

The CDR3 spells CASSPGGPYEQYF. As DNA, the CDR3 is TGTGCCAGCTCACCAGGCGGGCCCTACGAGCAGTACTTC. This sequence joins TRBV18 and TRBJ2-7; possible D gene TRBD2, 5 bases. Germline V gene lookup returns CDR1 KGHSH and CDR2 LQKENI. The CDR3 is 13 amino acids. Trimming cost V 2 bases and J 2 bases, with 7 bases left between them. Full variable domain (rest looked up from reference TRBV18 and TRBJ2-7): NAGVMQNPRHLVRRRGQEARLRCSPMKGHSHVYWYRQLPEEGLKFMVYLQKENIIDESGMPKERFSAEFPKEGPSILRIQQVVRGDSAAYFCASSPGGPYEQYFGPGTRLTVT.

The chain joins TRBV1 to TRBJ1-2; TRBD1 is the table's D call and was not checked against the DNA. TRBV1 is flagged as a pseudogene. The CDR3 has 16 residues. The DNA for the CDR3 is TGCACCAGCAGCCAGTCGAACCCAGGGGGCGTCTATGGCTACACCTTC. Translation: CTSSQSNPGGVYGYTF.